This TCR beta chain was recorded in a study of blood T cell repertoires in COVID-19. Study overall: Some COVID-19 samples were acute and others convalescent; all came from the United States, Italy and Spain. The analysed material was cDNA or gDNA that came from T cells, B-cell-depleted T cells, or PBMCs.

The CDR3 runs 14 residues. Germline V CDR1 and CDR2: LGHNA, YNFKEQ. V lost 1 base and J lost 3, with 8 bases in between. In the original workflow: Nucleated cell counts were estimated from reference gene primer amplification. Profiling relied on immunoSEQ multiplex PCR, and the TCRdb table lists in-frame clones only, not all of them. D and trimming come from the DNA, and the V and J calls and clone size come from that table. The sample records roughly 64,000 clones, 85% to 90% being singletons. V is TRBV4-2 and J is TRBJ2-3, with D possibly matching TRBD2 (5 bases). The receptor comes from a man aged 50 to 60 with active COVID-19. What was sequenced was peripheral blood. This CDR3 reads CASSQGESTDTQYF. Here the CDR3 DNA reads TGTGCCAGCAGCCAAGGGGAGAGTACAGATACGCAGTATTTT.